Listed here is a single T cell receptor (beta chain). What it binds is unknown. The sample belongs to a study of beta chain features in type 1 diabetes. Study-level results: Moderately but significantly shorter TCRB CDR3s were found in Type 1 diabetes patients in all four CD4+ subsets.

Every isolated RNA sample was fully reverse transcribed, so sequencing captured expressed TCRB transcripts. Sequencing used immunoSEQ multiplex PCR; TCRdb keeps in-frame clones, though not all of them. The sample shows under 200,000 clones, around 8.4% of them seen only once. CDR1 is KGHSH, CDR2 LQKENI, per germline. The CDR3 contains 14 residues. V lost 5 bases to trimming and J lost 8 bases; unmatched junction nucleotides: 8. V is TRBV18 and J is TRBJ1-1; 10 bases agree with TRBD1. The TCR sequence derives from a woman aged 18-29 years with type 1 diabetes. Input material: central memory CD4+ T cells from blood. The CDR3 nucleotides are TGTGCCAGCTCAACCGGACAGGGGGGATTAGAAGCTTTCTTT. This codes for CASSTGQGGLEAFF.